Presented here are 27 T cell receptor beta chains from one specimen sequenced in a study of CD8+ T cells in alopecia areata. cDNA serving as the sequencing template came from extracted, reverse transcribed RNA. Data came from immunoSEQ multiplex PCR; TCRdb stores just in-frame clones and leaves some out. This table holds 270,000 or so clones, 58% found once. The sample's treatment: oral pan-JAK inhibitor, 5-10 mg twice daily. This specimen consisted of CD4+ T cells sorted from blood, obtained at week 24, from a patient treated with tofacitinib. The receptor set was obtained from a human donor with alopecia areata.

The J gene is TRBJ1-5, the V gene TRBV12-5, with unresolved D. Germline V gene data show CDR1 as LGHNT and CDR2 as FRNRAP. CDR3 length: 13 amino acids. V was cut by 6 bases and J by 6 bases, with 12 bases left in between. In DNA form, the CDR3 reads TGTGCTAGTGGGCCCGGCAGTGGTCAGCCCCAGCATTTT. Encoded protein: CASGPGSGQPQHF. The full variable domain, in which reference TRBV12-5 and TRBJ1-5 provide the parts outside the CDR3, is DARVTQTPRHKVTEMGQEVTMRCQPILGHNTVFWYRQTMMQGLELLAYFRNRAPLDDSGMPKDRFSAEMPDATLATLKIQPSEPRDSAVYFCASGPGSGQPQHFGDGTRLSIL.

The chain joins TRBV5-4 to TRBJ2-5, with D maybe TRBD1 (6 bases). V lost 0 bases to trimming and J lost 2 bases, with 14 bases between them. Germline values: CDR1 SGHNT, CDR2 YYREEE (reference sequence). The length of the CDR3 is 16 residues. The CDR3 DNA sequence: TGTGCCAGCAGCTTGGACAGGGAAGGGATTCAAGAGACCCAGTACTTC. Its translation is CASSLDREGIQETQYF.

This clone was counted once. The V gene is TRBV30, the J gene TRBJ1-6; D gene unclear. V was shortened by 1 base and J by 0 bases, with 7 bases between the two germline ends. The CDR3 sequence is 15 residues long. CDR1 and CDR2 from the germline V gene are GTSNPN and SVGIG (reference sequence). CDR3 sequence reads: CAWSGESSYNSPLHF. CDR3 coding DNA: TGTGCCTGGAGTGGTGAGAGCTCCTATAATTCACCCCTCCACTTT.

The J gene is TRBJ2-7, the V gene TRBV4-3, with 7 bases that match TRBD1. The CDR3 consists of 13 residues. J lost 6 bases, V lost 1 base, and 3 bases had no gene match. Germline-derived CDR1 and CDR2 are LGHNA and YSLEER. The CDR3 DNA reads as TGCGCCAGCAGCCAAGCAACAGGGGTCGAGCAGTACTTC. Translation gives CASSQATGVEQYF.

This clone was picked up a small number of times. The CDR3 coding sequence is TGCAGCGTACGCGAATCCTACAATGAGCAGTTCTTC. This codes for CSVRESYNEQFF. The chain carries TRBV29-1 and TRBJ2-1; D is uncertain. V was shortened by 6 bases and J by 1 base, with 7 bases between the two germline ends. Germline CDR1 and CDR2: SQVTM and ANQGSEA. CDR3 length equals 12 residues.

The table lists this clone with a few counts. The CDR3 here is CAISESVGPVVGELFF. The DNA for the CDR3 is TGTGCCATCAGTGAGTCAGTTGGCCCCGTGGTCGGGGAGCTGTTTTTT. The rearrangement joins TRBV10-3 to TRBJ2-2, with D unresolved. Per the germline V gene, CDR1 is ENHRY and CDR2 is SYGVKD. Trimming shortened V by 0 bases and J by 7 bases, and 15 bases separated the two germline ends. This CDR3 has 16 residues.

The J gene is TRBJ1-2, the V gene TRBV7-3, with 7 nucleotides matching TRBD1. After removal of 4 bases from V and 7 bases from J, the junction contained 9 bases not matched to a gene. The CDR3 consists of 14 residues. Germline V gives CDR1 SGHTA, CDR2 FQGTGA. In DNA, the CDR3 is TGTGCCAGCAGCTCCGACAGGGAGGCGGGTGGCTACACCTTC. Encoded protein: CASSSDREAGGYTF.

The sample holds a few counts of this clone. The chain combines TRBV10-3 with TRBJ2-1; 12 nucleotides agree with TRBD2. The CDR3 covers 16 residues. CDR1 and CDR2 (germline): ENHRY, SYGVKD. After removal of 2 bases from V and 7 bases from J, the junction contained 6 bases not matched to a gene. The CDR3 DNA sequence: TGTGCCATCAGTGAGGGAGAACTAGCGGGGGGAAATGAGCAGTTCTTC. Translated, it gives CAISEGELAGGNEQFF.

Here the CDR3 reads CASSEVSGVGFYEQYF. The DNA of the CDR3 is TGTGCCAGCAGTGAAGTGTCGGGTGTAGGATTCTACGAGCAGTACTTC. V usage is TRBV6-1 and J usage is TRBJ2-7; D uncertain. Trimming shortened V by 1 base and J by 3 bases, and 16 bases separated the two germline ends. The CDR3 extends over 16 amino acids. Germline CDR1 reads MNHNS; CDR2 reads SASEGT.

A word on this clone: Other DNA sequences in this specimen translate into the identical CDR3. The CDR3 DNA reads as TGCAGCGTTGGGGGAACCGGGGAGCTGTTTTTT. It specifies CSVGGTGELFF. V gene TRBV29-1 combines with J gene TRBJ2-2; no reliable D call. The length of the CDR3 is 11 residues. CDR1 and CDR2 (germline): SQVTM, ANQGSEA. The germline V and J ends were trimmed by 4 bases and 5 bases, with 5 bases remaining between them.

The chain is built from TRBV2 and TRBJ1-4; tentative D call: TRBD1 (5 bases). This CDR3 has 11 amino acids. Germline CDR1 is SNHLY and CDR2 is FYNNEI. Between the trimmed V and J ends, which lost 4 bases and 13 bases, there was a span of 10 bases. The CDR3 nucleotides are TGTGCCAGCAGTGGGGGCAAAGGACTGTTTTTT. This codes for CASSGGKGLFF.

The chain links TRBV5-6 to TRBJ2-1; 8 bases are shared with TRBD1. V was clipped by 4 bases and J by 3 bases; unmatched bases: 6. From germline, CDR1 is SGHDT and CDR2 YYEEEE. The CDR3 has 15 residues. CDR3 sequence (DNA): TGTGCCAGCAGCCGCGACAGGGGTTACTACAATGAGCAGTTCTTC. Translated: CASSRDRGYYNEQFF. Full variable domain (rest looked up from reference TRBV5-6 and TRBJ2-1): DAGVTQSPTHLIKTRGQQVTLRCSPKSGHDTVSWYQQALGQGPQFIFQYYEEEERQRGNFPDRFSGHQFPNYSSELNVNALLLGDSALYLCASSRDRGYYNEQFFGPGTRLTVL.

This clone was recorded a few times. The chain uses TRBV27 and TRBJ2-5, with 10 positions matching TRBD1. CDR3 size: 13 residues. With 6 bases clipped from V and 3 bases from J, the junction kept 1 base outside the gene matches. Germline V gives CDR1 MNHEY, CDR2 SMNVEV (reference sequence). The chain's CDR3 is CASRGTGEETQYF. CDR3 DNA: TGTGCCAGCAGAGGGACAGGGGAAGAGACCCAGTACTTC.

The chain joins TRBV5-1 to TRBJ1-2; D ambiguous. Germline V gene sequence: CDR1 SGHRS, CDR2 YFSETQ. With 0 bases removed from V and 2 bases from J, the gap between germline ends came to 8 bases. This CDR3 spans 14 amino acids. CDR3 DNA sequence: TGCGCCAGCAGCTTGGAGCTCGAGAACTATGGCTACACCTTC. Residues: CASSLELENYGYTF.

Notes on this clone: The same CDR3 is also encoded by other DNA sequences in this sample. In DNA form, the CDR3 reads TGTGCCAGCAGTTACTCTACCACAGATACGCAGTATTTT. Amino acids: CASSYSTTDTQYF. The chain links TRBV6-5 to TRBJ2-3, with D uncertain. The CDR3 contains 13 residues. Germline CDR1 is MNHEY and CDR2 is SVGAGI. With 0 bases removed from V and 2 bases from J, the gap between germline ends came to 3 bases.

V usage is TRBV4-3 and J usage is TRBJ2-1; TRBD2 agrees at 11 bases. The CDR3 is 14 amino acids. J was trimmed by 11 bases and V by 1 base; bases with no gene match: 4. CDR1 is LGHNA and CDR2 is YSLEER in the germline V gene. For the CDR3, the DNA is TGCGCCAGCAGCCAAGGAACTAGCGGGGGAAAGCAGTTCTTC. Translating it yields CASSQGTSGGKQFF.

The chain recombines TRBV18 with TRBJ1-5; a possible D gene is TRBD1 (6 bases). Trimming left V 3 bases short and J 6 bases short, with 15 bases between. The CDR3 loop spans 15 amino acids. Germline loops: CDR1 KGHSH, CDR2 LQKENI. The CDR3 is CASSPGRGGGQPQHF. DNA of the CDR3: TGTGCCAGCTCACCGGGGAGGGGGGGCGGTCAGCCCCAGCATTTT.

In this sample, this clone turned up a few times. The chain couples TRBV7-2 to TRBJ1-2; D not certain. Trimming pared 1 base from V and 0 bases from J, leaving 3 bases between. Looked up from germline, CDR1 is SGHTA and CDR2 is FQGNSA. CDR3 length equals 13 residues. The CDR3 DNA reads TGTGCCAGCAGCTTAGAAGCTAACTATGGCTACACCTTC. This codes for CASSLEANYGYTF. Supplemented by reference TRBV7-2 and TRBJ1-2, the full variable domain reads GAGVSQSPSNKVTEKGKDVELRCDPISGHTALYWYRQSLGQGLEFLIYFQGNSAPDKSGLPSDRFSAERTGGSVSTLTIQRTQQEDSAVYLCASSLEANYGYTFGSGTRLTVV.

CDR3 DNA: TGTGCCAGCAGCTTGGAACAGTATGGCTACACCTTC. It specifies CASSLEQYGYTF. The rearrangement links TRBV5-6 to TRBJ1-2, with D unresolved. CDR1 and CDR2 (germline): SGHDT, YYEEEE. Trimming shortened V by 0 bases and J by 5 bases, and 5 bases separated the two germline ends. The CDR3 contains 12 residues.

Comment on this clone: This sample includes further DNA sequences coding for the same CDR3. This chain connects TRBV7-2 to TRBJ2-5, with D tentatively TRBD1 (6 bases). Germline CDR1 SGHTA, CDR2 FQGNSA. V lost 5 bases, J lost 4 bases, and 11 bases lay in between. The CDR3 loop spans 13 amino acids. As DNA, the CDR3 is TGTGCCAGCAGCCGCCAGGGGCGAGAGACCCAGTACTTC. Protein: CASSRQGRETQYF.

The CDR3 coding sequence is TGTGCCAGCAGCTTAGGGGTACGGGGGGGATATAAGTCCTACGAGCAGTACTTC. Protein sequence: CASSLGVRGGYKSYEQYF. The V and J genes are TRBV7-8 and TRBJ2-7, with 8 nucleotides matching TRBD2. This CDR3 comprises 18 residues. The V gene end was trimmed by 1 base and the J gene end by 1 base; junction bases not matched to a gene: 12. Germline lookup yields CDR1 SGHVS and CDR2 FQNEAQ.

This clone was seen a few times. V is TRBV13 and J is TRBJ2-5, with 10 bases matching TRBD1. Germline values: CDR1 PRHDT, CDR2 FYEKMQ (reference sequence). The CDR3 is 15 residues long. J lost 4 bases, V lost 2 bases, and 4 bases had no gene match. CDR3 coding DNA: TGTGCCAGCAGCTTATCCCGGACAGGGGGAGAGACCCAGTACTTC. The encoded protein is CASSLSRTGGETQYF.

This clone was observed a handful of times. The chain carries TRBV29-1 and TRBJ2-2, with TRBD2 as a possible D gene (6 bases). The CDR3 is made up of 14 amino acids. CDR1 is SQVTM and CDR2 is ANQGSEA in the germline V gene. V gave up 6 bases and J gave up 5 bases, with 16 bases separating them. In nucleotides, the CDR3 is TGCAGCGTCGTAGGTGGAGGGCAGACCGGGGAGCTGTTTTTT. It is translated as CSVVGGGQTGELFF.

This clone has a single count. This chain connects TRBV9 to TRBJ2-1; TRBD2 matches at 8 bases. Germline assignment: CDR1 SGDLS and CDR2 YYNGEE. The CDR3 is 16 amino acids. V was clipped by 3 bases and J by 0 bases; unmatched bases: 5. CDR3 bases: TGTGCCAGCAGCGCGGGGGGGTACCACTCCTACAATGAGCAGTTCTTC. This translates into CASSAGGYHSYNEQFF. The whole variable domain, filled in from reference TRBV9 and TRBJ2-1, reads DSGVTQTPKHLITATGQRVTLRCSPRSGDLSVYWYQQSLDQGLQFLIQYYNGEERAKGNILERFSAQQFPDLHSELNLSSLELGDSALYFCASSAGGYHSYNEQFFGPGTRLTVL.

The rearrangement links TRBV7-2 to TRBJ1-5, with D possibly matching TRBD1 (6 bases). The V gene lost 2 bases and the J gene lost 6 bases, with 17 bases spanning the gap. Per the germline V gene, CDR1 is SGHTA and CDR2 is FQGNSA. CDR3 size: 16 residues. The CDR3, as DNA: TGTGCCAGCAGCTTACATGGGGGGCTTTTGGGTCAGCCCCAGCATTTT. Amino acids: CASSLHGGLLGQPQHF.

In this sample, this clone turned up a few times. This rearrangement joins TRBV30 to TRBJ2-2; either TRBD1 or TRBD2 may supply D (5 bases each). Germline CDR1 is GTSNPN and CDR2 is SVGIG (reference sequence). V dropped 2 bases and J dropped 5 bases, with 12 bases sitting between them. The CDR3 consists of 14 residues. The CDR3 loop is CAWSLGRTTGELFF. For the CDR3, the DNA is TGTGCCTGGAGTTTGGGACGGACAACCGGGGAGCTGTTTTTT.

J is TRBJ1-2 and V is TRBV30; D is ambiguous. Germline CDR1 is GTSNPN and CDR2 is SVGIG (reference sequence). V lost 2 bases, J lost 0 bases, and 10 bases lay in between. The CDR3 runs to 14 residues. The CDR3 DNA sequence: TGTGCCTGGAGTAGGCGGAGATCTAACTATGGCTACACCTTC. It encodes CAWSRRRSNYGYTF.